The source of this TCR beta chain is a study of pediatric ulcerative colitis. Study findings and constraints: A couple of rectal CDR3 clonotypes occurred in all ulcerative colitis patients. This repertoire reflects total lymphocytes rather than subpopulations like regulatory T cells.

Method: immunoSEQ multiplex PCR; TCRdb's copy keeps in-frame clones and lacks some. The table lists roughly 64,000 clones, 70% to 90% of them singletons. This clone was counted once. What it recognizes is unknown. The sample was blood. This TCR was recovered from a boy between 10 and 17 years old with severe ulcerative colitis.

CDR3 coding DNA: TGTGCCAGCAGTTTCAGGGCTAGCGGGCCTAATGAGCAGTTCTTC. This translates into CASSFRASGPNEQFF. The chain uses TRBV27 and TRBJ2-1, with 8 bases fitting TRBD2. The CDR3 has 15 residues. Germline V gene sequence: CDR1 MNHEY, CDR2 SMNVEV (reference sequence). After removal of 3 bases from V and 7 bases from J, the junction contained 8 bases not matched to a gene.